What follows are 7 T cell receptor beta chains derived from one specimen sequenced in a study of T cells in Graves' hyperthyroidism and ophthalmopathy. RNA transcripts yielded amplified TCR beta CDR3 regions. RT-PCR in the first round (using the HTBI primer set) targeted the TCR CDR3. TCRdb re-derived calls from the multiplex PCR reads in MiXCR, one entry per CDR3 protein. The sample has hundreds of thousands of distinct CDR3 sequences, roughly 45% seen once. Sequencing was done on a sample of peripheral blood or thyroid tissue (not recorded which). The receptors were sampled from an adult man with Graves' disease, either hyperthyroidism or ophthalmopathy (not recorded which).

This clonotype was counted only a few times. The chain links TRBV6-6 to TRBJ1-5; TRBD1 agrees at 9 bases. The CDR3 consists of 16 residues. The germline V gene encodes CDR1 MNHNY and CDR2 SVGAGI (reference sequence). V was clipped by 0 bases and J by 11 bases; unmatched bases: 11. CDR3 in DNA: TGTGCCAGCAGTTACTCGATGTCGGACAGGGGACGGTCCCAGCATTTT. It specifies CASSYSMSDRGRSQHF.

J is TRBJ1-2 and V is TRBV2, with 9 bases matching TRBD1. Germline V CDR1 and CDR2: SNHLY, FYNNEI. This CDR3 region has 14 residues. Trimming removed 6 bases from V and 5 bases from J; junction bases left unmatched: 7. The CDR3 DNA is TGTGCCAGCAGACCGGGACAGGGATCATATGGCTACACCTTC. Its translation: CASRPGQGSYGYTF.

Remarks on this clonotype: One end of the junction is discordant with germline, which a read error may explain. The gene calls are TRBV24-1 and TRBJ2-5; 7 bases agree with TRBD1. This CDR3 is 14 amino acids long. Germline V gives CDR1 KGHDR, CDR2 SFDVKD. The CDR3 DNA follows: TGTGCCACCAGTGACACCGGGACAGAAGACACCCAGTACTTC. As protein: CATSDTGTEDTQYF.

This clonotype was counted ten times or more. V usage is TRBV29-1 and J usage is TRBJ2-7; the D is unclear. The length of the CDR3 is 14 residues. Germline CDR1 is SQVTM and CDR2 is ANQGSEA. Trimming removed 3 bases from V and 0 bases from J, with 12 bases in between. The CDR3 DNA reads as TGCAGCGTTGAGCGCCCGACCAGCTCCTACGAGCAGTACTTC. The encoded protein is CSVERPTSSYEQYF.

The chain joins TRBV25-1 to TRBJ2-7; no definite D call. Germline lookup yields CDR1 MGHDK and CDR2 SYGVNS. The V and J ends lost 1 base and 2 bases respectively, with 18 bases between them. There are 17 residues in the CDR3. CDR3 amino acids: CASSEWVSRRPTYEQYF. CDR3 sequence (DNA): TGTGCCAGCAGTGAATGGGTCTCTAGACGGCCTACCTACGAGCAGTACTTC.

The genes are TRBV6-1 and TRBJ1-2; 12 bases align to TRBD1. The length of the CDR3 is 15 residues. CDR1 is MNHNS, CDR2 SASEGT, per germline. The V and J ends lost 7 bases and 8 bases, in that order; junction bases with no gene match: 11. In DNA, the CDR3 is TGTGCCAGCACCAAACCGGGACAGGGGGCCGACGGCTACACCTTC. It translates to CASTKPGQGADGYTF.

This chain uses TRBV10-3 with TRBJ2-7; D is possibly TRBD2 (7 bases). The CDR3 is 15 residues long. Germline V lookup: CDR1 ENHRY, CDR2 SYGVKD. V gave up 6 bases and J gave up 1 base, with 16 bases separating them. CDR3 amino acids: CAIRGGAGKSYEQYF. The CDR3 DNA reads TGTGCCATCAGAGGGGGGGCGGGGAAGTCCTACGAGCAGTACTTC.